This record concerns one TCR beta chain sequence. Its antigen remains unidentified. This CDR3 comprises 14 residues. V shed 5 bases and J shed 2 bases, with 11 bases lying between them. Germline assignment: CDR1 MRHNA and CDR2 SNTAGT. The data are from a study of beta chain features in type 1 diabetes. Since all of the isolated RNA was reverse transcribed, expressed TCRB transcripts were what got sequenced. Using immunoSEQ multiplex PCR, the repertoire was profiled, and TCRdb retains in-frame clones only, with some absent. In the table there are 300,000 to 450,000 clones, around an eighth of which are singletons. Naive, central memory, regulatory and stem cell-like memory cells within the CD4+ compartment were sorted using CD45RO/CCR7/CD25/CD127/CD95/CD27. Study observations and caveats: Moderate yet significant TCRB CDR3 shortening was seen in Type 1 diabetes patients in all four CD4+ subsets. VDJ junctions from type 1 diabetes patients carried fewer insertions and larger deletions.

The chain has TRBV6-4 and TRBJ2-3; possible D gene TRBD1, 6 bases. The sample taken for sequencing was naive CD4+ T cells from blood. The receptor's source is a woman between 18 and 29 years old with type 1 diabetes. The DNA for the CDR3 is TGTGCCAGCAGTCCGGACAGAAACACAGATACGCAGTATTTT. It is translated as CASSPDRNTDTQYF.